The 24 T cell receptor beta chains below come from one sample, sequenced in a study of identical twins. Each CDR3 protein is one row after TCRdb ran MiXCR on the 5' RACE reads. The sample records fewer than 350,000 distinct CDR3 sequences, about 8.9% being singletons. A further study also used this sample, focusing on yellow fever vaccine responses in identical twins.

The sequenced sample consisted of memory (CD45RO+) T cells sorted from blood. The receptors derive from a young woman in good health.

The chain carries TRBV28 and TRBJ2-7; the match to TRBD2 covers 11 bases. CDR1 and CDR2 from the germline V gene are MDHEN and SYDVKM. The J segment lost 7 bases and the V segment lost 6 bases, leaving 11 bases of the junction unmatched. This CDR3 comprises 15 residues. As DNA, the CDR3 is TGTGCCAGCAGCCCGCTAGCGGGAGGATTGGGGGAGCAGTACTTC. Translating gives CASSPLAGGLGEQYF.

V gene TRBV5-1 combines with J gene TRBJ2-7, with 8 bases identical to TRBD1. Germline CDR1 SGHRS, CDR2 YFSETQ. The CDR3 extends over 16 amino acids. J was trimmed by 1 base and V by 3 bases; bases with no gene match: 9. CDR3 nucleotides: TGCGCCAGCAGCTACGGCCCCGGGACAGGATCCTACGAGCAGTACGTC. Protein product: CASSYGPGTGSYEQYV.

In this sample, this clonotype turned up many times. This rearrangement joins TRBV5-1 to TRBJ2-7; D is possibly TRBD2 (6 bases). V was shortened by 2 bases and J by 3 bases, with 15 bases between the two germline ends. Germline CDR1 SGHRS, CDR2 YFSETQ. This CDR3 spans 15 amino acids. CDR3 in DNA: TGCGCCAGCAGCTTATACCTAGCGCCCTACTACGAGCAGTACTTC. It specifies CASSLYLAPYYEQYF.

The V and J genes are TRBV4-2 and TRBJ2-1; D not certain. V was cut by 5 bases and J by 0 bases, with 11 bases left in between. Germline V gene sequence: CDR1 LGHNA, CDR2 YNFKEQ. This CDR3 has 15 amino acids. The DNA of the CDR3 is TGTGCCAGCAGCTCGACCCCACGCTCCTACAATGAGCAGTTCTTC. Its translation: CASSSTPRSYNEQFF.

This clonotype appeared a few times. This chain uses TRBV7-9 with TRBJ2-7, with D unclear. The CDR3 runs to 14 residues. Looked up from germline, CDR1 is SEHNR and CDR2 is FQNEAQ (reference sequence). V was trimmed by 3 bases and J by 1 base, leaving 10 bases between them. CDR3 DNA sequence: TGTGCCAGCAGCTTGTTGAACGGATCCTACGAGCAGTACGTC. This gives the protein CASSLLNGSYEQYV.

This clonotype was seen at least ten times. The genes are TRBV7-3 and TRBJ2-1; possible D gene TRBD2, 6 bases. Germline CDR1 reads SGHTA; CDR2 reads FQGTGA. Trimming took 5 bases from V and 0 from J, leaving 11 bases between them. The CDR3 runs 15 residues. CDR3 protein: CASSPGGFSYNEQFF. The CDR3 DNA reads TGTGCCAGCAGCCCCGGGGGATTCTCCTACAATGAGCAGTTCTTC.

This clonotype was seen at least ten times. The CDR3 region has the DNA TGTGCCAGCAGCCAAACGTGGAGGGGGGACACCGGGGAGCTGTTTTTT. Translation gives CASSQTWRGDTGELFF. The gene calls are TRBV3-1 and TRBJ2-2, with D tentatively TRBD1 or TRBD2 (6 bases each). From germline, CDR1 is LGHDT and CDR2 YNNKEL (reference sequence). The CDR3 is 16 amino acids. V was cut by 2 bases and J by 3 bases, with 13 bases left in between.

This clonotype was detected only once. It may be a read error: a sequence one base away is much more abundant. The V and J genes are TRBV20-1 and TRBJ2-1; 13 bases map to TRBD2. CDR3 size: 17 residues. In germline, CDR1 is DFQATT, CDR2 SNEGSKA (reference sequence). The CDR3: CGVKRLAGGVEGNEQFF. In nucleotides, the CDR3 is TGCGGTGTTAAAAGACTAGCGGGAGGAGTGGAGGGTAATGAGCAGTTCTTC.

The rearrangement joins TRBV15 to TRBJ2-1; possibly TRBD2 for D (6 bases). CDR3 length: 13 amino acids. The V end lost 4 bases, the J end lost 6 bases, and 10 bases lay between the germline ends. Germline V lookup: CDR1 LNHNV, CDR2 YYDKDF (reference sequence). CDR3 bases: TGTGCCACCAGCATTGGGACTGCCAATGAGCAGTTCTTC. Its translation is CATSIGTANEQFF. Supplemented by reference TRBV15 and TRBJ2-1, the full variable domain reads DAMVIQNPRYQVTQFGKPVTLSCSQTLNHNVMYWYQQKSSQAPKLLFHYYDKDFNNEADTPDNFQSRRPNTSFCFLDIRSPGLGDTAMYLCATSIGTANEQFFGPGTRLTVL.

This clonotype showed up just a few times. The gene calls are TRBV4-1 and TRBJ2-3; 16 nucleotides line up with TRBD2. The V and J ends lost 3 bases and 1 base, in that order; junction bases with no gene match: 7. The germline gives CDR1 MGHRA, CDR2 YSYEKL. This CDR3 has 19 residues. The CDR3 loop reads CASSQWGTSGRAGTDTQYF. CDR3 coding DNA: TGCGCCAGCAGCCAGTGGGGGACTAGCGGGAGGGCCGGCACAGATACGCAGTATTTT.

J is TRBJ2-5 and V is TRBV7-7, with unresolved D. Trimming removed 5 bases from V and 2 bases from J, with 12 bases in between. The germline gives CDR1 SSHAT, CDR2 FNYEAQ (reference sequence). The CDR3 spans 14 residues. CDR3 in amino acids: CASSPAPAQETQYF. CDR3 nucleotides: TGTGCCAGCAGCCCCGCCCCGGCGCAAGAGACCCAGTACTTC.

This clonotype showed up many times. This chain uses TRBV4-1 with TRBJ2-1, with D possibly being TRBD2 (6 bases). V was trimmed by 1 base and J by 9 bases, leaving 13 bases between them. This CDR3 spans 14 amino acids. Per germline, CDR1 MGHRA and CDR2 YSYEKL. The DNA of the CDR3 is TGCGCCAGCAGCCAAGTCCGCGGGAATGGTGAGCAGTTCTTC. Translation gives CASSQVRGNGEQFF.

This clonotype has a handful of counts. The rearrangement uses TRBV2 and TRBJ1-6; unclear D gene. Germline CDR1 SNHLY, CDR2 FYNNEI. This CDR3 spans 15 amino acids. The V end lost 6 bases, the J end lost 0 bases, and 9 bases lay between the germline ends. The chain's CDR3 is CASRPTDSYNSPLHF. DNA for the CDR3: TGTGCCAGCAGACCCACCGACTCCTATAATTCACCCCTCCACTTT.

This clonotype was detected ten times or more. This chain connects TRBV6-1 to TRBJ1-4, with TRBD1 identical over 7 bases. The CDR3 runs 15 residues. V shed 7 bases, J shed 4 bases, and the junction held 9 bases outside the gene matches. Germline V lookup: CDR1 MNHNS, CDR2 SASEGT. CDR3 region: CASKTSQGFNEKLFF. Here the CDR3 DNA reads TGTGCCAGCAAGACTTCACAGGGGTTTAATGAAAAACTGTTTTTT.

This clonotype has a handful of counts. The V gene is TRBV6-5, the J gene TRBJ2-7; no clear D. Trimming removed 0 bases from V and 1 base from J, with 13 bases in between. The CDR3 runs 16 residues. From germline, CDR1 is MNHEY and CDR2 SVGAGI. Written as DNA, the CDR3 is TGTGCCAGCAGTTACTCAGGTGGGGTTGGTTCCTACGAGCAGTACTTC. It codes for CASSYSGGVGSYEQYF.

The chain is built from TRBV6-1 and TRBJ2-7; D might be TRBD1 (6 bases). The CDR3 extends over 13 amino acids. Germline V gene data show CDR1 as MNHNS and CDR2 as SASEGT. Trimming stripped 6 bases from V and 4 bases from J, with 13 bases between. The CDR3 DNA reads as TGTGCCAGCAGCCGAGAACAGGGTTACGAGCAGTACGTC. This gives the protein CASSREQGYEQYV.

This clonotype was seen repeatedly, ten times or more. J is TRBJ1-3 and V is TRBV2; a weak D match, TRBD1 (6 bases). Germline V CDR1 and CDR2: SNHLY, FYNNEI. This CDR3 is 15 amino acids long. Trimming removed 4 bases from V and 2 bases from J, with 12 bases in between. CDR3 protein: CASSGGGQPGNTIYF. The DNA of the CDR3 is TGTGCCAGCAGTGGAGGAGGACAGCCTGGAAACACCATATATTTT.

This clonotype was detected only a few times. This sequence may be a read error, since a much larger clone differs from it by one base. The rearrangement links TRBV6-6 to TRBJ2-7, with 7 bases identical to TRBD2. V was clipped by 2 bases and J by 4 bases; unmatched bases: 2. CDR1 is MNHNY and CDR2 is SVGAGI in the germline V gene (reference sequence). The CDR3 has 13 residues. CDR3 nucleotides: TGTGCCAGCAGTTACCCGGGGGGATACGAGCAGTACTTC. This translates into CASSYPGGYEQYF.

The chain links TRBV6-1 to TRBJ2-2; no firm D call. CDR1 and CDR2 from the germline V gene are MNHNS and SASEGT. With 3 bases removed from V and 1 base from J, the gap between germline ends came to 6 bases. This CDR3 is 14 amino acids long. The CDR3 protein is CASSEVGNTGELFF. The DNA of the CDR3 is TGTGCCAGCAGTGAGGTGGGGAACACCGGGGAGCTGTTTTTT.

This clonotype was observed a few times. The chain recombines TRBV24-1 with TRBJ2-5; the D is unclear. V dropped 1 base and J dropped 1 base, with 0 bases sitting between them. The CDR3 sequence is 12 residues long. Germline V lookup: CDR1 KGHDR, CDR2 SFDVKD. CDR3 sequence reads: CATSDFQETQYF. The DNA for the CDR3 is TGTGCCACCAGTGATTTCCAAGAGACCCAGTACTTC.

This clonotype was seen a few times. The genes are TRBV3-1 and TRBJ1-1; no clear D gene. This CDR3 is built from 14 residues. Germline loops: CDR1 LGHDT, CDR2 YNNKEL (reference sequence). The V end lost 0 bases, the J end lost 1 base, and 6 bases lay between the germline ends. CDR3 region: CASSQDGRNTEAFF. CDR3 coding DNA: TGTGCCAGCAGCCAAGATGGACGGAACACTGAAGCTTTCTTT. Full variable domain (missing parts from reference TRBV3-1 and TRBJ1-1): DTAVSQTPKYLVTQMGNDKSIKCEQNLGHDTMYWYKQDSKKFLKIMFSYNNKELIINETVPNRFSPKSPDKAHLNLHINSLELGDSAVYFCASSQDGRNTEAFFGQGTRLTVV.

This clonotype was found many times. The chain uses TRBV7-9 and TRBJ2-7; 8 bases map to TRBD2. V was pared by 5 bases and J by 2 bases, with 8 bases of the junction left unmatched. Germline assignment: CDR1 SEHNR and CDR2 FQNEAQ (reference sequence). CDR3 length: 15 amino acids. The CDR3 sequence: CASSLGTSQTYEQYF. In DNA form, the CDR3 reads TGTGCCAGCAGCCTGGGGACTAGTCAGACCTACGAGCAGTACTTC.

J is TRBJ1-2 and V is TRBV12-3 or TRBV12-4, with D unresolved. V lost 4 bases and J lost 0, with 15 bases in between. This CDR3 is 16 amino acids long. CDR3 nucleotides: TGTGCCAGCAGTTCCCGTGGCAGTACGTCTAACTATGGCTACACCTTC. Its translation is CASSSRGSTSNYGYTF.

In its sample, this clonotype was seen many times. CDR3 in amino acids: CSAPAGGEETQYF. CDR3 nucleotides: TGCAGTGCCCCCGCGGGGGGTGAGGAGACCCAGTACTTC. The genes are TRBV20-1 and TRBJ2-5; 8 nucleotides agree with TRBD2. The V segment lost 6 bases and the J segment 5 bases; nucleotides outside the gene matches: 8. Germline-derived CDR1 and CDR2 are DFQATT and SNEGSKA (reference sequence). This CDR3 is built from 13 residues.